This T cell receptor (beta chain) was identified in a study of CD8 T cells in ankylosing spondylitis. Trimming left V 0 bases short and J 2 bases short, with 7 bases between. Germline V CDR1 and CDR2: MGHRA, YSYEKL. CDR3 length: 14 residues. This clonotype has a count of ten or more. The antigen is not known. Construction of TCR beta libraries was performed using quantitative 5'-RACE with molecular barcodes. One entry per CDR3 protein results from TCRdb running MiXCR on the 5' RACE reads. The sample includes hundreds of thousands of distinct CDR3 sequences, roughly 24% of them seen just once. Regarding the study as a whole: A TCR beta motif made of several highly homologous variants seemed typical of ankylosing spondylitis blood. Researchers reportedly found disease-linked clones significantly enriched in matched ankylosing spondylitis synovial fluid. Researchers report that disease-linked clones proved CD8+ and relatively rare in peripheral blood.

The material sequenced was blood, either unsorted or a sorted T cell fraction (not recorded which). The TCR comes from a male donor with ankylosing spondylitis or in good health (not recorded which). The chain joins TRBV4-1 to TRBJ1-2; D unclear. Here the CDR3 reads CASSQEDGNYGYTF. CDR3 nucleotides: TGCGCCAGCAGCCAAGAGGACGGGAACTATGGCTACACCTTC.